These 26 T cell receptor beta chains originate from one sample sequenced in a study of cytomegalovirus exposure and HLA in healthy donors (TCRdb year 2017). Libraries were constructed by the immunoSEQ multiplex PCR assay. The multiplex PCR relied on a mix of 60 forward primers for TCR Vbeta segments and 13 reverse primers for TCR Jbeta segments. TCRdb stores this immuneACCESS table with in-frame sequences only. Part of the clones is absent; in the studies checked, under half of the shortfall reflects unresolved V genes, and no reason is known for the rest. Present in this sample are roughly 110,000 clones, around 61% of which were seen just once. In total, the top ten clones hold about 2.2% of the sample. The sample was PBMCs. All receptors derive from a woman in her twenties or thirties in good health and CMV-seronegative.

The chain has TRBV7-9 and TRBJ1-1, with D unclear. Germline V gene lookup returns CDR1 SEHNR and CDR2 FQNEAQ (reference sequence). Trimming shortened V by 6 bases and J by 2 bases, and 4 bases separated the two germline ends. The CDR3 length is 11 residues. DNA of the CDR3: TGTGCCAGCAGGAGTAACACTGAAGCTTTCTTT. This gives the protein CASRSNTEAFF.

This chain links TRBV19 with TRBJ2-4; D is possibly TRBD1 (5 bases). V was trimmed by 3 bases and J by 2 bases, leaving 8 bases between them. This CDR3 is 14 amino acids long. CDR1 is LNHDA and CDR2 is SQIVND in the germline V gene (reference sequence). The CDR3 DNA follows: TGTGCCAGTAGTATTGCAGGGACCAAAAACATTCAGTACTTC. It yields the protein CASSIAGTKNIQYF.

The gene calls are TRBV6-5 and TRBJ1-1, with TRBD1 identical over 7 bases. CDR1 MNHEY and CDR2 SVGAGI come from the germline V gene. After removal of 6 bases from V and 1 base from J, the junction contained 5 bases not matched to a gene. The CDR3 has 14 residues. Here the CDR3 reads CASRAGGSNTEAFF. DNA of the CDR3: TGTGCCAGCAGGGCAGGGGGTTCGAACACTGAAGCTTTCTTT.

This rearrangement joins TRBV5-1 to TRBJ2-5; D may be TRBD2 (5 bases). The J call is in doubt because the DNA end fits TRBJ2-7 better. The CDR3 contains 16 residues. Germline values: CDR1 SGHRS, CDR2 YFSETQ. The CDR3 bases are TGCGCCAGCAGGGGAGTCGCGAGTCGGGACTCCTACGAGCAGTACTTC. As protein: CASRGVASRDSYEQYF.

This rearrangement joins TRBV28 to TRBJ1-1; tentative D call: TRBD1 (5 bases). The CDR3 extends over 13 amino acids. CDR1 is MDHEN, CDR2 SYDVKM, per germline. V was clipped by 6 bases and J by 1 base, with 9 bases between them. DNA of the CDR3: TGTGCCAGCAGCAAAGACAGGAACACTGAAGCTTTCTTT. Translating gives CASSKDRNTEAFF.

The J gene is TRBJ2-7, the V gene TRBV5-1, with 9 positions matching TRBD1. After removal of 4 bases from V and 2 bases from J, the junction contained 4 bases not matched to a gene. The length of the CDR3 is 14 residues. The germline V gene encodes CDR1 SGHRS and CDR2 YFSETQ. CDR3 sequence reads: CASSAGQGTYEQYF. The CDR3 DNA is TGCGCCAGCAGCGCCGGACAGGGGACCTACGAGCAGTACTTC.

This clone has just a few counts. V gene TRBV6-6 combines with J gene TRBJ2-3; 7 bases are a match to TRBD1. V was pared by 6 bases and J by 2 bases, with 5 bases of the junction left unmatched. In germline, CDR1 is MNHNY, CDR2 SVGAGI (reference sequence). The length of the CDR3 is 14 residues. The CDR3, as DNA: TGTGCCAGCAGCCGTGGACAGGACACAGATACGCAGTATTTT. Residues: CASSRGQDTDTQYF.

V usage is TRBV2 and J usage is TRBJ2-7, with D possibly being TRBD1 (6 bases). This CDR3 region has 13 residues. The germline V gene encodes CDR1 SNHLY and CDR2 FYNNEI. The V end was cut by 6 bases, the J end by 3 bases, with 12 bases between. The CDR3 reads CASREWDIYEQYF. DNA for the CDR3: TGTGCCAGCAGAGAGTGGGACATCTACGAGCAGTACTTC.

The chain recombines TRBV6-6 with TRBJ2-2, with unresolved D. The germline V gene encodes CDR1 MNHNY and CDR2 SVGAGI (reference sequence). V dropped 2 bases and J dropped 7 bases, with 2 bases sitting between them. The CDR3 sequence is 11 residues long. As DNA, the CDR3 is TGTGCCAGCAGTTACCGCGGGGAGCTGTTTTTT. Amino acids: CASSYRGELFF.

V is TRBV28 and J is TRBJ2-7; TRBD1 agrees at 9 bases. The ends lost 5 bases at V and 2 bases at J; junction bases unmatched: 7. The CDR3 consists of 15 residues. Germline V gene sequence: CDR1 MDHEN, CDR2 SYDVKM. The CDR3 loop is CASSPGTGPTYEQYF. CDR3 DNA: TGTGCCAGCAGTCCCGGGACAGGGCCAACCTACGAGCAGTACTTC.

CDR3 in amino acids: CASSKQVNTEAFF. CDR3 DNA sequence: TGTGCCAGCAGCAAACAGGTGAACACTGAAGCTTTCTTT. The chain uses TRBV7-3 and TRBJ1-1; D perhaps matches TRBD1 (5 bases). This CDR3 has 13 amino acids. Trimming removed 5 bases from V and 0 bases from J, with 7 bases in between. CDR1 and CDR2 from the germline V gene are SGHTA and FQGTGA. The whole variable domain, filled in from reference TRBV7-3 and TRBJ1-1, reads GAGVSQTPSNKVTEKGKYVELRCDPISGHTALYWYRQSLGQGPEFLIYFQGTGAADDSGLPNDRFFAVRPEGSVSTLKIQRTERGDSAVYLCASSKQVNTEAFFGQGTRLTVV.

The rearrangement uses TRBV7-6 and TRBJ2-2; 7 bases fit TRBD2. With 0 bases clipped from V and 1 base from J, the junction kept 2 bases outside the gene matches. The CDR3 covers 16 residues. Per germline, CDR1 SGHVS and CDR2 FNYEAQ. The CDR3: CASSLAASGNTGELFF. For the CDR3, the DNA is TGTGCCAGCAGCTTAGCGGCTAGCGGGAACACCGGGGAGCTGTTTTTT.

The rearrangement joins TRBV4-3 to TRBJ1-1; 7 nucleotides agree with TRBD1. Germline values: CDR1 LGHNA, CDR2 YSLEER. The CDR3 contains 18 residues. The V gene end was trimmed by 0 bases and the J gene end by 7 bases; junction bases not matched to a gene: 17. CDR3 bases: TGCGCCAGCAGCCAAGATTTGGGACAGCGCCGGGGGGGGATTGAAGCTTTCTTT. It yields the protein CASSQDLGQRRGGIEAFF.

The CDR3 bases are TGTGCCAGCAGTTTTTCTCACAGGGTTGCCTATGGCTACACCTTC. This translates into CASSFSHRVAYGYTF. The chain employs TRBV27 and TRBJ1-2; TRBD1 is a possible D gene (6 bases). The CDR3 runs 15 residues. Germline V CDR1 and CDR2: MNHEY, SMNVEV (reference sequence). The ends were cut back, 3 bases at V and 4 bases at J, with 15 bases in the middle.

The chain recombines TRBV2 with TRBJ2-5; 8 bases match TRBD1. The J call may be mistaken, given a closer DNA end match to TRBJ2-7. CDR3 length: 12 amino acids. Germline V gene lookup returns CDR1 SNHLY and CDR2 FYNNEI. CDR3: CASIRDRSEQYF. The CDR3 nucleotides are TGTGCCAGCATCCGGGACAGGTCCGAGCAGTACTTC.

V and J are TRBV28 and TRBJ2-2, with D uncertain. This CDR3 comprises 13 residues. CDR1 and CDR2 (germline): MDHEN, SYDVKM. V was pared by 8 bases and J by 0 bases, with 7 bases between. The CDR3 here is CASPSSNTGELFF. The CDR3 DNA is TGTGCCAGCCCCTCGTCGAACACCGGGGAGCTGTTTTTT. Using reference TRBV28 and TRBJ2-2 for the parts outside the CDR3, the full variable domain is DVKVTQSSRYLVKRTGEKVFLECVQDMDHENMFWYRQDPGLGLRLIYFSYDVKMKEKGDIPEGYSVSREKKERFSLILESASTNQTSMYLCASPSSNTGELFFGEGSRLTVL.

This clone came up a few times. This sequence joins TRBV5-5 and TRBJ1-6; no clear D gene. The CDR3 has 17 amino acids. Germline loops: CDR1 SGHKS, CDR2 YYEKEE (reference sequence). Trimming removed 2 bases from V and 0 bases from J, with 12 bases in between. CDR3 protein: CASSFGELGSYNSPLHF. DNA of the CDR3: TGTGCCAGCAGCTTCGGGGAATTGGGCTCCTATAATTCACCCCTCCACTTT.

The V and J genes are TRBV28 and TRBJ2-5, with a possible D match to TRBD1 (5 bases). V dropped 3 bases and J dropped 2 bases, with 7 bases sitting between them. There are 13 residues in the CDR3. Germline V gene data show CDR1 as MDHEN and CDR2 as SYDVKM. The DNA for the CDR3 is TGTGCCAGCAGTTTCGACAGACAAGAGACCCAGTACTTC. Translation gives CASSFDRQETQYF.

The V and J genes are TRBV5-1 and TRBJ2-5; the match to TRBD2 covers 11 bases. CDR3 length equals 15 residues. The germline V gene encodes CDR1 SGHRS and CDR2 YFSETQ. V lost 1 base and J lost 4; bases outside the gene matches: 3. CDR3 residues: CASSLSLAGGETQYF. The CDR3, as DNA: TGCGCCAGCAGCTTGTCCCTAGCGGGAGGAGAGACCCAGTACTTC.

The rearrangement uses TRBV5-1 and TRBJ2-5; no firm D call. Germline V CDR1 and CDR2: SGHRS, YFSETQ. V lost 2 bases, J lost 5 bases, and 13 bases lay in between. CDR3 length equals 14 residues. CDR3 in amino acids: CASSLESIVETQYF. The DNA of the CDR3 is TGCGCCAGCAGCTTAGAGAGTATCGTGGAGACCCAGTACTTC.

This clone came up once. One end of the junction varies from germline; a read error may be responsible. J is TRBJ2-5 and V is TRBV11-2, with D possibly matching TRBD2 (6 bases). The length of the CDR3 is 13 residues. CDR1 is SGHAT, CDR2 FQNNGV, per germline. CDR3 region: CASSLDRERAQYF. The CDR3 DNA is TGTGCCAGCAGCCTAGATAGGGAGCGGGCCCAGTACTTC. The variable domain in full, completed from reference TRBV11-2 and TRBJ2-5, reads EAGVAQSPRYKIIEKRQSVAFWCNPISGHATLYWYQQILGQGPKLLIQFQNNGVVDDSQLPKDRFSAERLKGVDSTLKIQPAKLEDSAVYLCASSLDRERAQYFGPGTRLLVL.

This clone was picked up a small number of times. This chain uses TRBV5-1 with TRBJ2-7; 9 bases are shared with TRBD1. The V and J ends lost 4 bases and 5 bases, in that order; junction bases with no gene match: 4. This CDR3 has 13 amino acids. Germline V lookup: CDR1 SGHRS, CDR2 YFSETQ. This chain's CDR3 is CASSRDRAHEQYF. CDR3 bases: TGCGCCAGCAGCCGGGACAGGGCCCACGAGCAGTACTTC.

CDR3 nucleotides: TGTGCCAGCAGCACATTAGGGGGACAGGGGATTGAAGAGACCCAGTACTTC. The encoded protein is CASSTLGGQGIEETQYF. This chain joins TRBV27 and TRBJ2-5; 10 bases align to TRBD1. Per germline, CDR1 MNHEY and CDR2 SMNVEV (reference sequence). The V gene end was trimmed by 6 bases and the J gene end by 3 bases; junction bases not matched to a gene: 13. This CDR3 contains 17 residues.

V is TRBV11-2 and J is TRBJ1-2, with 9 bases that match TRBD1. CDR3 length: 14 residues. V trimming: 2 bases; J trimming: 4 bases; junction bases outside the gene matches: 2. The V gene's germline CDR1 is SGHAT and CDR2 FQNNGV. Here the CDR3 reads CASSLTGGSYGYTF. CDR3 DNA sequence: TGTGCCAGCAGCTTAACAGGGGGCTCCTATGGCTACACCTTC.

This clone was counted a single time. J is TRBJ1-1 and V is TRBV19; 9 positions agree with TRBD1. V shed 3 bases and J 7 bases; nucleotides not matched to a gene: 9. The CDR3 runs 15 residues. Per germline, CDR1 LNHDA and CDR2 SQIVND (reference sequence). The CDR3 DNA reads as TGTGCCAGTAGTATTGGGGACAGGGTATACGGTGAAGCTTTCTTT. Its translation is CASSIGDRVYGEAFF.

This clone showed up just once. The chain carries TRBV14 and TRBJ1-2, with TRBD1 matching over 8 bases. Germline assignment: CDR1 SGHDN and CDR2 FVKESK. The CDR3 covers 15 residues. The ends lost 4 bases at V and 3 bases at J; junction bases unmatched: 7. CDR3 region: CASSPWTGTDYGYTF. The CDR3 DNA reads as TGTGCCAGCAGCCCGTGGACAGGGACGGACTATGGCTACACCTTC.